The source of this T cell receptor beta chain is a study of blood T cell repertoires in COVID-19. Whole-study context: From the United States, Italy and Spain came samples of acute and convalescent COVID-19. The cDNA or gDNA used as material had been derived from T cells, B-cell-depleted T cells, or PBMCs.

Authors' processing steps: Counts of nucleated cells, estimated from reference gene primer amplification, were obtained. Assay used: immunoSEQ multiplex PCR; TCRdb lists only in-frame clones, some missing. V and J calls and clone size follow that table, whereas D and trimming were derived from the DNA. The repertoire holds around 130,000 clones, with 80% to 90% as singletons. This TCR was sampled from a human donor in a cohort sampled during active COVID-19. The specimen was peripheral blood.

The CDR3: CASIGTVKHNSPLHF. As DNA, the CDR3 is TGTGCCAGCATCGGGACAGTTAAGCATAATTCACCCCTCCACTTT. This chain connects TRBV21-1 to TRBJ1-6; TRBD1 is taken as the D call from the table, unchecked against the DNA. TRBV21-1 constitutes a pseudogene. The CDR3 runs 15 residues.